Presented here are 11 T cell receptor beta chains from one specimen sequenced in a study of T-cell memory formation after mild COVID-19. Via MiXCR, TCRdb re-called the 5' RACE reads, giving one row per CDR3 protein. The data show about 560,000 distinct CDR3 sequences, 15% to 20% seen once. The sample comprised PBMCs or a T cell subset sorted from them (not recorded which). These receptors all come from an adult woman who had mild COVID-19 (a few samples of this study predate the infection). Cell type and time point are not known.

This clonotype was counted at least ten times. The chain couples TRBV12-3 or TRBV12-4 to TRBJ2-2; maybe TRBD2 (6 bases). V dropped 3 bases and J dropped 2 bases, with 10 bases sitting between them. This CDR3 region has 15 residues. For the CDR3, the DNA is TGTGCCAGCAGTTTCACTAGCAGAAACACCGGGGAGCTGTTTTTT. Its protein is CASSFTSRNTGELFF.

This clonotype appeared many times. This chain joins TRBV7-3 and TRBJ1-3, with D hard to call. Germline values: CDR1 SGHTA, CDR2 FQGTGA. Deletions cut 4 bases from V and 0 bases from J, with 13 bases between. The CDR3 has 16 residues. CDR3 in DNA: TGTGCCAGCAGCTCGACCGGAGGTGTCTCTGGAAACACCATATATTTT. Protein sequence: CASSSTGGVSGNTIYF.

The rearrangement links TRBV6-2 or TRBV6-3 to TRBJ2-7, with D perhaps given as TRBD1 or TRBD2 (5 bases each). Trimming removed 6 bases from V and 2 bases from J, with 17 bases in between. The CDR3 spans 15 residues. Germline CDR1 reads MNHEY; CDR2 reads SVGEGT. CDR3 nucleotide sequence: TGTGCCAGCAGCCAACTACGGGACGCCACCTACGAGCAGTACTTC. Translation gives CASSQLRDATYEQYF.

The rearrangement links TRBV12-3 or TRBV12-4 to TRBJ2-7; D gene unclear. The germline V and J ends were trimmed by 4 bases and 7 bases, with 14 bases remaining between them. The CDR3 spans 13 residues. The CDR3 DNA reads TGTGCCAGCAGTTCTTATTCGGCATTGGAGCAGTACTTC. Its protein product is CASSSYSALEQYF.

J is TRBJ2-2 and V is TRBV7-8; the match to TRBD2 covers 11 bases. V shed 4 bases, J shed 6 bases, and the junction held 7 bases outside the gene matches. Germline CDR1 reads SGHVS; CDR2 reads FQNEAQ. This CDR3 is 16 amino acids long. The CDR3 DNA reads as TGTGCCAGCAGCTCAAGAACTAGCGGGAGTCCCGGGGAGCTGTTTTTT. It is translated as CASSSRTSGSPGELFF.

The chain combines TRBV19 with TRBJ1-5; D not resolved. The V gene lost 1 base and the J gene lost 4 bases, with 8 bases spanning the gap. Per the germline V gene, CDR1 is LNHDA and CDR2 is SQIVND (reference sequence). CDR3 length: 14 amino acids. CDR3 bases: TGTGCCAGTAGTATAGTAATAGGAAATCAGCCCCAGCATTTT. Its protein product is CASSIVIGNQPQHF.

The chain carries TRBV5-1 and TRBJ2-3; D is perhaps TRBD1 or TRBD2 (5 bases each). The CDR3 is 14 amino acids. CDR1 SGHRS and CDR2 YFSETQ come from the germline V gene. V dropped 4 bases and J dropped 4 bases, with 13 bases sitting between them. The CDR3 spells CASSPGSLADTQYF. The DNA of the CDR3 is TGCGCCAGCAGCCCAGGGAGTCTTGCAGATACGCAGTATTTT.

This clonotype was observed a few times. The gene calls are TRBV7-9 and TRBJ1-2, with D hard to call. The CDR3 contains 14 residues. Germline lookup yields CDR1 SEHNR and CDR2 FQNEAQ (reference sequence). The ends were cut back, 5 bases at V and 8 bases at J, with 18 bases in the middle. The CDR3 protein is CASSPGGGRLGYTF. The DNA for the CDR3 is TGTGCCAGCAGCCCCGGAGGCGGGCGCCTCGGCTACACCTTC.

This clonotype was detected only a few times. The CDR3 sequence: CASRDRAGGYTF. The CDR3 bases are TGTGCCAGCAGAGACAGGGCCGGAGGCTACACCTTC. The rearrangement links TRBV7-9 to TRBJ1-2; 7 bases match TRBD1. This CDR3 spans 12 amino acids. The V segment lost 6 bases and the J segment 8 bases; nucleotides outside the gene matches: 6. Germline V gene sequence: CDR1 SEHNR, CDR2 FQNEAQ (reference sequence). Looking up the rest from reference TRBV7-9 and TRBJ1-2 gives the full variable domain: DTGVSQNPRHKITKRGQNVTFRCDPISEHNRLYWYRQTLGQGPEFLTYFQNEAQLEKSRLLSDRFSAERPKGSFSTLEIQRTEQGDSAMYLCASRDRAGGYTFGSGTRLTVV.

This clonotype was detected only a few times. The genes are TRBV7-2 and TRBJ2-1, with TRBD2 identical over 9 bases. The CDR3 runs to 16 residues. J was trimmed by 8 bases and V by 1 base; bases with no gene match: 9. Germline V gene lookup returns CDR1 SGHTA and CDR2 FQGNSA. The CDR3 DNA is TGTGCCAGCAGCTTAGGGGGCGGGAGGGCCGGCGATGAGCAGTTCTTC. It specifies CASSLGGGRAGDEQFF.

The table lists this clonotype with many counts. CDR3 residues: CASSVRRDTEAFF. The CDR3 coding sequence is TGTGCCAGCAGCGTCCGGAGAGACACTGAAGCTTTCTTT. The chain couples TRBV9 to TRBJ1-1; D gene unclear. The CDR3 loop spans 13 amino acids. Per germline, CDR1 SGDLS and CDR2 YYNGEE. V was clipped by 2 bases and J by 3 bases, with 8 bases between them. Full variable domain (missing parts from reference TRBV9 and TRBJ1-1): DSGVTQTPKHLITATGQRVTLRCSPRSGDLSVYWYQQSLDQGLQFLIQYYNGEERAKGNILERFSAQQFPDLHSELNLSSLELGDSALYFCASSVRRDTEAFFGQGTRLTVV.